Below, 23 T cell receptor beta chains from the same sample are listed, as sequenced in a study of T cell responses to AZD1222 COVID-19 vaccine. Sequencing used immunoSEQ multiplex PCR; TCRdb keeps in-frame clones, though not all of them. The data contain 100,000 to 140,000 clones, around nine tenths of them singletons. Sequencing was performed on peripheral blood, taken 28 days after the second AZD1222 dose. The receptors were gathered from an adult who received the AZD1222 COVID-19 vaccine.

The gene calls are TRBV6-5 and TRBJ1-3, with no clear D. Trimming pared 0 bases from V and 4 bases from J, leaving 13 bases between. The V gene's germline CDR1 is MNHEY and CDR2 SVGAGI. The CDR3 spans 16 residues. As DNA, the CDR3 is TGTGCCAGCAGTTACTCGAAACGGGGTTCCGGAAACACCATATATTTT. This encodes CASSYSKRGSGNTIYF.

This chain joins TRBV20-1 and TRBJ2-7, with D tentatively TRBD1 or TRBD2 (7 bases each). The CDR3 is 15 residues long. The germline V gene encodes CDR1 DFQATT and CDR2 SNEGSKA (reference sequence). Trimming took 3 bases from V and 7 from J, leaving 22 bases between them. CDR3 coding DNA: TGCAGTGCTAGTAGGAGGGGGCGGGGGTTTAGGGAGCAGTACTTC. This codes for CSASRRGRGFREQYF.

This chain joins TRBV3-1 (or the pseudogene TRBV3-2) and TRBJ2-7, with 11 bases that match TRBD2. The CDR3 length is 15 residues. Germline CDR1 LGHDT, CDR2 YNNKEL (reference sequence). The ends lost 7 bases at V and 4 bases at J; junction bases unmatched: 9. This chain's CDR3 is CASTSSGRNHYEQYF. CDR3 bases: TGTGCCAGCACCTCTAGCGGGAGGAACCATTACGAGCAGTACTTC.

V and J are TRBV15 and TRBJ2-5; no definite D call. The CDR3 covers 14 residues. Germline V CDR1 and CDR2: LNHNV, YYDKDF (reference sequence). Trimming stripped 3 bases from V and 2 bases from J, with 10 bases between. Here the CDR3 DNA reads TGTGCCACCAGCAGTGTTTACGAACAAGAGACCCAGTACTTC. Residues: CATSSVYEQETQYF.

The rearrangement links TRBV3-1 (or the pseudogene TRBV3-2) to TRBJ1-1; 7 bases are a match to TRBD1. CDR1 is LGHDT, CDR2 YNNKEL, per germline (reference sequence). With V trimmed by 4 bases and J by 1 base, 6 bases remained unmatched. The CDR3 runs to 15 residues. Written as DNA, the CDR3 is TGTGCCAGCAGCCGTCGGACAGGAAAGAACACTGAAGCTTTCTTT. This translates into CASSRRTGKNTEAFF.

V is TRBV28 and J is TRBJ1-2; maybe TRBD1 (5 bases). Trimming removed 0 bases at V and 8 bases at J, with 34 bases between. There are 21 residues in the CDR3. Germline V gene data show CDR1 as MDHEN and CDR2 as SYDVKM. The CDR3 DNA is TGTGCCAGCAGTTTATGGGTAGAGCGAAACAGGTCTATAGGACCCGCGAAGGGCTACACCTTC. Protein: CASSLWVERNRSIGPAKGYTF.

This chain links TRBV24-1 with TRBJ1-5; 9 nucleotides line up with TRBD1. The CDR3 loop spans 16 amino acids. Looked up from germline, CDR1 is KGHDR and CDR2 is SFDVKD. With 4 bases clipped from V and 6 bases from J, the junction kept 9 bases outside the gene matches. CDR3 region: CATSDPRQGGGQPQHF. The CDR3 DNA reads TGTGCCACCAGTGACCCTCGACAGGGGGGAGGTCAGCCCCAGCATTTT.

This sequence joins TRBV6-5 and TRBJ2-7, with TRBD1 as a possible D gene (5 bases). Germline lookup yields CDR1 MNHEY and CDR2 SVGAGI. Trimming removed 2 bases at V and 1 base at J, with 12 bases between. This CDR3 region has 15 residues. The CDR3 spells CASSYRKQASYEQYF. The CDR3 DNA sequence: TGTGCCAGCAGTTACCGAAAACAGGCGTCCTACGAGCAGTACTTC.

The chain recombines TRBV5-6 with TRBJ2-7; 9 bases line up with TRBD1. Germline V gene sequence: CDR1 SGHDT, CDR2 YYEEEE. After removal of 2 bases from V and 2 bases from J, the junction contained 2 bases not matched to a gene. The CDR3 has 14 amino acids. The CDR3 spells CASSLGTGTYEQYF. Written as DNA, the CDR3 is TGTGCCAGCAGCTTAGGGACAGGGACCTACGAGCAGTACTTC.

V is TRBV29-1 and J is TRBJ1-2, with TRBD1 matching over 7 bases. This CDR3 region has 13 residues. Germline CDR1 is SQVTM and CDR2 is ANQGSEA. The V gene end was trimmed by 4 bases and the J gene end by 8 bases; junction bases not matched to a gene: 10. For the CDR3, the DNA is TGCAGCGTTGGATCACAGGGGAATTCAGGCTACACCTTC. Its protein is CSVGSQGNSGYTF.

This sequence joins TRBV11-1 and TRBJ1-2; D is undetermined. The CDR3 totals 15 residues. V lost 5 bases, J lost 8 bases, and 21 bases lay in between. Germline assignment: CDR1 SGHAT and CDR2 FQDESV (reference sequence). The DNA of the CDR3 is TGTGCCAGCAGCCAAATTCTCGGGCAGGCCTGGGGCTACACCTTC. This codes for CASSQILGQAWGYTF. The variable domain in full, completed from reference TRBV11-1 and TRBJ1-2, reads EAEVAQSPRYKITEKSQAVAFWCDPISGHATLYWYRQILGQGPELLVQFQDESVVDDSQLPKDRFSAERLKGVDSTLKIQPAELGDSAMYLCASSQILGQAWGYTFGSGTRLTVV.

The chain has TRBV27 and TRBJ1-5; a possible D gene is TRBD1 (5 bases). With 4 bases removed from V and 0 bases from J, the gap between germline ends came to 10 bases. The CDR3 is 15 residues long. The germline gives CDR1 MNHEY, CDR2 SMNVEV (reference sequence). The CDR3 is CASSSRGGSNQPQHF. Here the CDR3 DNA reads TGTGCCAGCAGTTCCCGTGGGGGTAGCAATCAGCCCCAGCATTTT.

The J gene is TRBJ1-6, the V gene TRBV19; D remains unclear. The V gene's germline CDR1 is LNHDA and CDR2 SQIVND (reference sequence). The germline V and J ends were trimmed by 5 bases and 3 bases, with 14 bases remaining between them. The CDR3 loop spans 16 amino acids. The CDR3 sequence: CASSDFYGLYNSPLHF. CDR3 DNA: TGTGCCAGTAGTGACTTCTATGGCCTCTATAATTCACCCCTCCACTTT.

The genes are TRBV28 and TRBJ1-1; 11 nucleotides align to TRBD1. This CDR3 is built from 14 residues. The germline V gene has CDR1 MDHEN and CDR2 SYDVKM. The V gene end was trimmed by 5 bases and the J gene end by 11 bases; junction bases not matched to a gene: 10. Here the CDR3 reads CASSNPGTGGRAFF. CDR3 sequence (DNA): TGTGCCAGCAGTAATCCCGGGACAGGGGGACGGGCTTTCTTT.

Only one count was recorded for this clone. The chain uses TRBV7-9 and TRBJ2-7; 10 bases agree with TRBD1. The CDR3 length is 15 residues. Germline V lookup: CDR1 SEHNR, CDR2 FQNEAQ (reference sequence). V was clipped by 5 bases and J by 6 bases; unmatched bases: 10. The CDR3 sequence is CASSAGTGEGGEQYF. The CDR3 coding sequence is TGTGCCAGCAGCGCCGGGACAGGGGAGGGAGGCGAGCAGTACTTC.

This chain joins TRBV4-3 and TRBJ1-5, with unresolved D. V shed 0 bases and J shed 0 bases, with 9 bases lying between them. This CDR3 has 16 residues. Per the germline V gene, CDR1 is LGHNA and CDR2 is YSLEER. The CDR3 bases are TGCGCCAGCAGCCAAGATAGCGGTTATAGCAATCAGCCCCAGCATTTT. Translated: CASSQDSGYSNQPQHF.

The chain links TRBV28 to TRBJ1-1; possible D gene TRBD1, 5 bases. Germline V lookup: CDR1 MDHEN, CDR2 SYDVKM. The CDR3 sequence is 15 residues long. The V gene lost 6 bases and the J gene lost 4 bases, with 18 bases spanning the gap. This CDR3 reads CASRTGPSTFTEAFF. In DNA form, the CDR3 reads TGTGCCAGCAGAACGGGACCGTCAACCTTCACTGAAGCTTTCTTT. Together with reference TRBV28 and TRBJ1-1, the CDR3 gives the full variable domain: DVKVTQSSRYLVKRTGEKVFLECVQDMDHENMFWYRQDPGLGLRLIYFSYDVKMKEKGDIPEGYSVSREKKERFSLILESASTNQTSMYLCASRTGPSTFTEAFFGQGTRLTVV.

The CDR3 nucleotides are TGTGCCAGCAGCTTAGCGCTTGGGAACTCTGGAAACACCATATATTTT. It codes for CASSLALGNSGNTIYF. This chain connects TRBV7-2 to TRBJ1-3; D is unclear. The CDR3 runs to 16 residues. Trimming left V 0 bases short and J 0 bases short, with 9 bases between. Per the germline V gene, CDR1 is SGHTA and CDR2 is FQGNSA.

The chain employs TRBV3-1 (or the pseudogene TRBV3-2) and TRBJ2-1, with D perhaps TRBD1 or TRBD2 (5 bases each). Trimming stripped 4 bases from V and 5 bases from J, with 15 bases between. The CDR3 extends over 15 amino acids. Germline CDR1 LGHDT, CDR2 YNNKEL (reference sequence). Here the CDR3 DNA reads TGTGCCAGCAGCCGATACCGGGACCAGAACAATGAGCAGTTCTTC. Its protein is CASSRYRDQNNEQFF.

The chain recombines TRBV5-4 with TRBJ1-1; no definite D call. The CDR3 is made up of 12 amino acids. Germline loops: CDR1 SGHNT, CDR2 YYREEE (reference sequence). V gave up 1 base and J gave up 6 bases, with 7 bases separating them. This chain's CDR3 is CASSLRSSEAFF. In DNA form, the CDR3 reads TGTGCCAGCAGCTTGAGATCCTCTGAAGCTTTCTTT.

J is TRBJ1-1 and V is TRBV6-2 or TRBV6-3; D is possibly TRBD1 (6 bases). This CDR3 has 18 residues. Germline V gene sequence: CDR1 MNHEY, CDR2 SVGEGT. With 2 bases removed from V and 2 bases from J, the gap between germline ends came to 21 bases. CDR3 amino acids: CASSYLSGALGTNTEAFF. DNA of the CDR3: TGTGCCAGCAGTTACCTGAGCGGGGCGCTTGGGACAAACACTGAAGCTTTCTTT.

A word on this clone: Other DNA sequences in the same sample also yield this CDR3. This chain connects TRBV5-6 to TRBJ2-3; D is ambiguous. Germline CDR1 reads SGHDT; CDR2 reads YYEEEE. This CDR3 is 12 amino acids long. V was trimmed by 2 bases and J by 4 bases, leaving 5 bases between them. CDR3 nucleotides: TGTGCCAGCAGCTTAGGTTCAGATACGCAGTATTTT. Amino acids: CASSLGSDTQYF. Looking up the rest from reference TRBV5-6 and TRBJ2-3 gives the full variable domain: DAGVTQSPTHLIKTRGQQVTLRCSPKSGHDTVSWYQQALGQGPQFIFQYYEEEERQRGNFPDRFSGHQFPNYSSELNVNALLLGDSALYLCASSLGSDTQYFGPGTRLTVL.

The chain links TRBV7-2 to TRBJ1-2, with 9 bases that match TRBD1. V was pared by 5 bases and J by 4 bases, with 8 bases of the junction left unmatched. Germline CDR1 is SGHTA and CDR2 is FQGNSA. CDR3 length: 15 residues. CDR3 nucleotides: TGTGCCAGCAGCATTTCCGGGACAGGGAGCTATGGCTACACCTTC. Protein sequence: CASSISGTGSYGYTF.